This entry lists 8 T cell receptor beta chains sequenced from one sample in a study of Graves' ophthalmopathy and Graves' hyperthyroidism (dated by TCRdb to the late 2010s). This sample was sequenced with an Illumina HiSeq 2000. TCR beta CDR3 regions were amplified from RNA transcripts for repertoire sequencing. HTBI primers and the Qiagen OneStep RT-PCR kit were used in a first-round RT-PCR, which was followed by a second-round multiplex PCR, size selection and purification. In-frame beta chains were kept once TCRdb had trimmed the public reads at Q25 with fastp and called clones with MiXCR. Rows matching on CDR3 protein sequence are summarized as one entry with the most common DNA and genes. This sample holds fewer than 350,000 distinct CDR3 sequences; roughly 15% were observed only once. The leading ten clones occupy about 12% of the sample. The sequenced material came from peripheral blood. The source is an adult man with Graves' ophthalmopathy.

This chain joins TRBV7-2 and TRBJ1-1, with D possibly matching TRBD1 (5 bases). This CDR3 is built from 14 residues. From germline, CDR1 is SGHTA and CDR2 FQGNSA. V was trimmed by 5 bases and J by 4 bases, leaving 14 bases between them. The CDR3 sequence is CASSHGGKVTEAFF. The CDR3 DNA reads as TGTGCCAGCAGCCACGGGGGGAAGGTCACTGAAGCTTTCTTT. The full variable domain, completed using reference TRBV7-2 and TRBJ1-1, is GAGVSQSPSNKVTEKGKDVELRCDPISGHTALYWYRQSLGQGLEFLIYFQGNSAPDKSGLPSDRFSAERTGGSVSTLTIQRTQQEDSAVYLCASSHGGKVTEAFFGQGTRLTVV.

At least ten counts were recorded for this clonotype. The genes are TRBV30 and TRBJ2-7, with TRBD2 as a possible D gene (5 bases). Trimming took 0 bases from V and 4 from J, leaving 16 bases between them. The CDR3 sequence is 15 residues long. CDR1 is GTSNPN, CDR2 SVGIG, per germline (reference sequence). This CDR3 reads CAWSVGGGQTYEQYF. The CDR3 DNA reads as TGTGCCTGGAGTGTAGGAGGCGGGCAAACGTACGAGCAGTACTTC.

The CDR3 DNA is TGCAGTGCTAGAGTGGGACAGGGTAATTCACCCCTCCACTTT. Amino acid sequence: CSARVGQGNSPLHF. V is TRBV20-1 and J is TRBJ1-6; 9 bases fit TRBD1. Trimming removed 1 base from V and 6 bases from J; junction bases left unmatched: 1. Germline V gene sequence: CDR1 DFQATT, CDR2 SNEGSKA (reference sequence). CDR3 length: 14 residues.

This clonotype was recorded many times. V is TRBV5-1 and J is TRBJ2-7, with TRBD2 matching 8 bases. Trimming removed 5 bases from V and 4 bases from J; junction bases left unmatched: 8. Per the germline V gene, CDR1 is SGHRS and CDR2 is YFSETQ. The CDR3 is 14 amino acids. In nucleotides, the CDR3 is TGCGCCAGCAGAGAGAGCGGGGGCCGGTACGAGCAGTACTTC. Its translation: CASRESGGRYEQYF.

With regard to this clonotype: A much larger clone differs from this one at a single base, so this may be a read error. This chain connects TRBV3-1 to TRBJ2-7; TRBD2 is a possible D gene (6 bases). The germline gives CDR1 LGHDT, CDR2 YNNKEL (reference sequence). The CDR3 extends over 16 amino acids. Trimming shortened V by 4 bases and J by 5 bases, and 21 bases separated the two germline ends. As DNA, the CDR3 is TGTGCCAGCAGCCCCCGTCTTGGGGACGGGACTCACGAGCAGTACTTC. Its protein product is CASSPRLGDGTHEQYF.

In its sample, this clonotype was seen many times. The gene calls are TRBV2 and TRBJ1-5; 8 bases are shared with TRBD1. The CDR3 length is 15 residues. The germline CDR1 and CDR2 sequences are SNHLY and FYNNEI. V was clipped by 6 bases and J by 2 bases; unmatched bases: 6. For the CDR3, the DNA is TGTGCCAGCAGCGAATCGACAGGGGGCAATCAGCCCCAGCATTTT. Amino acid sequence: CASSESTGGNQPQHF.

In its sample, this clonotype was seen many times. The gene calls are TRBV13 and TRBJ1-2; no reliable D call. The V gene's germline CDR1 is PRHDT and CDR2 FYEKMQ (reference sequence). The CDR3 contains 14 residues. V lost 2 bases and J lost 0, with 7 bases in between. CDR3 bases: TGTGCCAGCAGCTTACAGAGCGCTAACTATGGCTACACCTTC. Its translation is CASSLQSANYGYTF.

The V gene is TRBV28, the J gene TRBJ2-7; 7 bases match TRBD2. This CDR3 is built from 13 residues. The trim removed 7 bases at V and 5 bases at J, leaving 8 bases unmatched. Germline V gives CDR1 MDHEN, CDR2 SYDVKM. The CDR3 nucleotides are TGTGCCAGCATTACCGGGGGGATCAACGAGCAGTACTTC. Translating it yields CASITGGINEQYF.